The present T cell receptor (beta chain) was sequenced within a study of blood T cell repertoires in COVID-19. TCRdb's copy holds only in-frame clones and misses some; the assay was immunoSEQ multiplex PCR. The sample lists hundreds of thousands of clones, 75% to 90% seen once, with around 13% in the top ten. This CDR3 is built from 13 residues. The V end lost 1 base, the J end lost 0 bases, and 6 bases lay between the germline ends. Per the germline V gene, CDR1 is GTSNPN and CDR2 is SVGIG (reference sequence). The sequencing input was peripheral blood. This chain links TRBV30 with TRBJ1-1; perhaps TRBD1 as D (6 bases). The TCR comes from a woman in her 70s with COVID-19, enrolled during active disease. The CDR3 is CAWSGDMNTEAFF. As DNA, the CDR3 is TGTGCCTGGAGTGGGGACATGAACACTGAAGCTTTCTTT.